Listed here are 16 T cell receptor beta chains from one sample, sequenced in a study of T cell repertoires in aging, cancer and after chemotherapy. Rearranged V-D-J TRB sequences were amplified with a mixed TRB-A/B primer pool. TCRdb reanalysed the multiplex PCR reads using MiXCR and keeps one entry per CDR3 protein. The sample comprises 1,200 to 1,500 distinct CDR3 sequences, less than 25% of which are singletons, and about 35% rests with the top ten. Peripheral blood genomic DNA, not sorted cells or RNA, was the template. The sample comprised blood. These receptor sequences come from a human donor with a solid tumor.

The chain has TRBV6-5 and TRBJ2-2; 10 positions match TRBD1. The ends lost 4 bases at V and 3 bases at J; junction bases unmatched: 5. Germline V gene sequence: CDR1 MNHEY, CDR2 SVGAGI. The CDR3 consists of 16 residues. Written as DNA, the CDR3 is TGTGCCAGCAGTTCCCCCGGACAGGGGGACACCGGGGAGCTGTTTTTT. Its translation is CASSSPGQGDTGELFF.

This chain joins TRBV20-1 and TRBJ1-5; no clear D gene. This CDR3 spans 14 amino acids. V was pared by 2 bases and J by 5 bases, with 13 bases between. CDR1 is DFQATT, CDR2 SNEGSKA, per germline (reference sequence). In DNA, the CDR3 is TGCAGTGCTAGAAAGCCGAGCAACGATCAGCCCCAGCATTTT. Protein product: CSARKPSNDQPQHF.

This clonotype is medium-sized (0.01 to 0.1%) by share. The chain is built from TRBV4-3 and TRBJ1-5; D unclear. The CDR3 runs 15 residues. The germline CDR1 and CDR2 sequences are LGHNA and YSLEER. V was shortened by 0 bases and J by 0 bases, with 6 bases between the two germline ends. The CDR3 loop is CASSQESGSNQPQHF. In DNA, the CDR3 is TGCGCCAGCAGCCAAGAATCCGGTAGCAATCAGCCCCAGCATTTT.

Comments on this clonotype: At one end, the junction sequence differs from germline, possibly due to a read error. The chain combines TRBV4-3 with TRBJ2-1; D might be TRBD2 (5 bases). The CDR3 contains 12 residues. Per germline, CDR1 LGHNA and CDR2 YSLEER. The DNA of the CDR3 is TGTGCCAGCAGCAGTATGAGGGATGAGCAGTTCTTC. Protein sequence: CASSSMRDEQFF.

The V call is TRBV12-3 or TRBV12-4, the J call TRBJ2-7; the D gene is possibly TRBD1 (6 bases). The CDR3 has 14 residues. Trimming removed 6 bases at V and 3 bases at J, with 15 bases between. DNA of the CDR3: TGTGCCAGCAGCAGGGGAGACAGTGGCTACGAGCAGTACTTC. Encoded protein: CASSRGDSGYEQYF.

The chain employs TRBV19 and TRBJ2-7; TRBD1 agrees at 10 bases. The CDR3 length is 17 residues. Germline CDR1 reads LNHDA; CDR2 reads SQIVND (reference sequence). V was clipped by 8 bases and J by 4 bases; unmatched bases: 17. The CDR3 reads CASYDRGQAGTAYEQYF. The CDR3 coding sequence is TGTGCCAGTTATGACAGGGGGCAGGCCGGGACGGCATACGAGCAGTACTTC.

This clonotype is labeled medium-sized. This chain connects TRBV5-5 to TRBJ1-5; D unclear. The germline CDR1 and CDR2 sequences are SGHKS and YYEKEE (reference sequence). The CDR3 has 17 amino acids. With 3 bases removed from V and 7 bases from J, the gap between germline ends came to 23 bases. CDR3 sequence reads: CASSYNTNPSRQQPQHF. CDR3 DNA: TGTGCCAGCAGCTACAATACCAATCCTTCGCGGCAGCAGCCCCAGCATTTT.

This clonotype is labeled medium-sized. The gene calls are TRBV4-2 and TRBJ1-1; D perhaps matches TRBD1 (5 bases). Trimming stripped 0 bases from V and 4 bases from J, with 9 bases between. The CDR3 runs 14 residues. Germline V lookup: CDR1 LGHNA, CDR2 YNFKEQ. CDR3 residues: CASSQEGEGTEAFF. The CDR3 DNA follows: TGTGCCAGCAGCCAAGAGGGGGAGGGCACTGAAGCTTTCTTT.

This clonotype was observed a few times. This chain joins TRBV18 and TRBJ2-1, with TRBD2 identical over 8 bases. CDR1 and CDR2 (germline): KGHSH, LQKENI. There are 17 residues in the CDR3. The J segment lost 4 bases and the V segment lost 6 bases, leaving 14 bases of the junction unmatched. The CDR3 coding sequence is TGTGCCAGCTCCCCGCGGGTAGCGGGGACCTATTACAATGAGCAGTTCTTC. Encoded protein: CASSPRVAGTYYNEQFF. Complete variable domain (other parts from reference TRBV18 and TRBJ2-1): NAGVMQNPRHLVRRRGQEARLRCSPMKGHSHVYWYRQLPEEGLKFMVYLQKENIIDESGMPKERFSAEFPKEGPSILRIQQVVRGDSAAYFCASSPRVAGTYYNEQFFGPGTRLTVL.

J is TRBJ1-2 and V is TRBV19, with D uncertain. Germline CDR1 LNHDA, CDR2 SQIVND (reference sequence). The ends were cut back, 6 bases at V and 10 bases at J, with 21 bases in the middle. The CDR3 is 14 amino acids. The CDR3 is CASRYRSAIDVYTF. Written as DNA, the CDR3 is TGTGCCAGTAGATACAGATCCGCAATCGATGTCTACACCTTC.

This clonotype was counted a single time. The chain employs TRBV5-3 and TRBJ2-3; D remains unclear. TRBV5-3 is treated as an ORF (open reading frame) with a function not yet certain. V lost 8 bases and J lost 6, with 16 bases in between. CDR3 length equals 13 residues. CDR3 sequence: CASSTPGHDTQYF. The CDR3 DNA follows: TGTGCCAGCAGCACACCTGGGCACGATACGCAGTATTTT.

By its share, this clonotype is medium-sized. The chain employs TRBV12-3 or TRBV12-4 and TRBJ2-5; TRBD2 agrees at 10 bases. V trimming: 4 bases; J trimming: 4 bases; junction bases outside the gene matches: 9. CDR3 size: 16 residues. DNA for the CDR3: TGTGCCAGCAGTTCGTTGTTAGCGGGGGGAAGAGAGACCCAGTACTTC. Its translation: CASSSLLAGGRETQYF.

By sample share, this clonotype is medium-sized (0.01 to 0.1%). V and J are TRBV20-1 and TRBJ1-6, with D possibly matching TRBD1 (5 bases). This CDR3 region has 16 residues. The V gene's germline CDR1 is DFQATT and CDR2 SNEGSKA (reference sequence). The ends were cut back, 1 base at V and 1 base at J, with 11 bases in the middle. DNA for the CDR3: TGCAGTGCTAGAGGGCAGGGCGAATCCTATAATTCACCCCTCCACTTT. Translating gives CSARGQGESYNSPLHF.

This clonotype was seen just once. One end of the junction varies from germline; a read error may be responsible. CDR3 nucleotide sequence: TGCGCCAGCAGCTTAGCCGGGTCCTACAATGATCAGTTCTTC. The encoded protein is CASSLAGSYNDQFF. The chain joins TRBV5-3 to TRBJ2-1; D is undetermined. TRBV5-3 is an open reading frame, and its role is uncertain. The CDR3 runs to 14 residues.

This clonotype is labeled as medium-sized (0.01 to 0.1%). The rearrangement uses TRBV4-3 and TRBJ1-2; D is undetermined. The CDR3 is 16 residues long. Trimming left V 0 bases short and J 5 bases short, with 16 bases between. CDR1 is LGHNA and CDR2 is YSLEER in the germline V gene. CDR3 DNA sequence: TGCGCCAGCAGCCAAGATGTAGGAGACCCGAGGTATGGCTACACCTTC. Encoded protein: CASSQDVGDPRYGYTF.

This clonotype is deemed large (0.1 to 1%). The chain has TRBV30 and TRBJ1-5, with D possibly matching TRBD1 (6 bases). The germline gives CDR1 GTSNPN, CDR2 SVGIG (reference sequence). Trimming cost V 1 base and J 7 bases, with 17 bases left between them. CDR3 length equals 15 residues. CDR3: CAWSEWAGERQPQHF. CDR3 sequence (DNA): TGTGCCTGGAGTGAGTGGGCAGGGGAACGACAGCCCCAGCATTTT.